This TCR beta chain came from a study of blood T cell repertoires in COVID-19. Study context: Sources were T cells, B-cell-depleted T cells, or PBMCs; the material itself was cDNA or gDNA.

TCRdb's copy holds only in-frame clones and misses some; the assay was immunoSEQ multiplex PCR. The sample consists of just over 250,000 clones, 88% of them appearing once. Germline V gene lookup returns CDR1 SEHNR and CDR2 FQNEAQ (reference sequence). J gave up 4 bases and V 5 bases, and 4 bases lay outside the gene matches. The CDR3 spans 14 residues. The clonotype comes from a woman between 65 and 79 years old with COVID-19, enrolled during active disease. The sequencing input was peripheral blood. The genes are TRBV7-9 and TRBJ1-5; 8 nucleotides agree with TRBD1. CDR3 coding DNA: TGTGCCAGCAGCCCCGGGACAGGTAATCAGCCCCAGCATTTT. It encodes CASSPGTGNQPQHF.